This TCR beta chain was sequenced for a study of CD8 T cells in Susac syndrome. This clonotype came up once. Antigen: not known. RNA totalling roughly 0.5 to 1 ug underwent reverse transcription with random hexamers. TCRdb independently ran MiXCR on the immunoSEQ multiplex PCR reads; one entry per CDR3 protein. The table lists over 150,000 distinct CDR3 sequences, roughly 95% of them singletons, with roughly 0.12% in the top ten. Findings and caveats of the study: A relatively small number of individuals underwent TCR sequencing and HLA analysis.

This CDR3 is 13 amino acids long. V shed 4 bases and J shed 5 bases, with 12 bases lying between them. CDR1 DFQATT and CDR2 SNEGSKA come from the germline V gene (reference sequence). The sample consisted of CD4+ T cells from PBMCs. The chain recombines TRBV20-1 with TRBJ1-5; TRBD1 might be the D (5 bases). The TCR was taken from a human donor with Susac syndrome. The CDR3 region has the DNA TGCAGTGCTATTCAGGGATCTGATCAGCCCCAGCATTTT. Its protein product is CSAIQGSDQPQHF.